This TCR beta chain was found in a study of blood T cell repertoires in COVID-19. About the study: The samples span acute and convalescent COVID-19 from the United States, Italy and Spain.

This CDR3 has 13 amino acids. V dropped 5 bases and J dropped 4; count of bases not matched to a gene: 3. Germline V gene lookup returns CDR1 WNHNN and CDR2 SYGVQD (reference sequence). Sequencing was performed with immunoSEQ multiplex PCR; in TCRdb, only in-frame clones are kept and a portion is missing. The repertoire includes roughly 330,000 clones, around 87% of them detected once, and 5.3% sits in the top ten. V gene TRBV10-1 combines with J gene TRBJ1-1; 8 nucleotides match TRBD1. The sequence was obtained from a woman aged 25 to 39 who had recovered from COVID-19. What was sequenced was PBMCs or T cells enriched from blood (not recorded which). The CDR3 loop reads CASSKTGGTEAFF. The CDR3 region has the DNA TGCGCCAGCAGTAAAACAGGGGGCACTGAAGCTTTCTTT.